Below, 2 T cell receptor beta chains from the same sample are listed, as sequenced in a study of blood T cells in healthy people across ages. PCR was performed a second time for about 7 to 12 cycles using a sample-barcoded 5' primer and a J-beta primer mix. TCRdb used MiXCR to reprocess the 5' RACE reads, holding one entry per CDR3 protein. This table has about 680,000 distinct CDR3 sequences, over 45% appearing once. Specimen: blood. All receptors come from a woman aged 55-70 years in good health.

The chain links TRBV6-1 to TRBJ1-4; D possibly corresponds to TRBD1 (5 bases). Looked up from germline, CDR1 is MNHNS and CDR2 is SASEGT. The V end was cut by 8 bases, the J end by 0 bases, with 13 bases between. The CDR3 runs to 15 residues. The CDR3, as DNA: TGTGCCAGCTTACGGGACCGGACAACTAATGAAAAACTGTTTTTT. The encoded protein is CASLRDRTTNEKLFF.

V gene TRBV15 combines with J gene TRBJ2-7; 7 bases line up with TRBD2. This CDR3 is built from 15 residues. From germline, CDR1 is LNHNV and CDR2 YYDKDF (reference sequence). Losses at the gene ends were 3 bases for V and 0 bases for J; bases not matched to a gene: 5. CDR3 sequence: CATSRLGGSSYEQYF. Written as DNA, the CDR3 is TGTGCCACCAGCAGGCTTGGCGGGAGCTCCTACGAGCAGTACTTC.